These 2 T cell receptor beta chains originate from one sample sequenced in a study of technical replicates of blood from a few donors. Using immunoSEQ multiplex PCR, the repertoire was profiled, and TCRdb retains in-frame clones only, with some absent. The sample records roughly 80,000 clones, approximately 93% being singletons. The source material was T cells isolated from PBMCs. These receptors originate from a human donor in good health.

The chain recombines TRBV7-9 with TRBJ2-7; D uncertain. Trimming pared 5 bases from V and 0 bases from J, leaving 5 bases between. The germline gives CDR1 SEHNR, CDR2 FQNEAQ (reference sequence). The CDR3 is made up of 12 amino acids. The CDR3 bases are TGTGCCAGCAGCCCGGTCTCCTACGAGCAGTACTTC. Protein: CASSPVSYEQYF.

V gene TRBV7-9 combines with J gene TRBJ1-2, with D uncertain. The CDR3 has 13 amino acids. V lost 5 bases and J 3 bases, leaving 10 bases between the germline ends. Germline V gene lookup returns CDR1 SEHNR and CDR2 FQNEAQ (reference sequence). CDR3 amino acids: CASSVHVDYGYTF. The CDR3 DNA reads TGTGCCAGCAGCGTGCATGTAGACTATGGCTACACCTTC.